This TCR beta chain is drawn from a study of cytomegalovirus exposure and HLA in healthy donors. Broader study findings: Association of roughly 18,000 TCR beta sequences with HLA alleles was found at 0.05 false discovery rate in a later analysis. Reportedly, a later analysis found an Asian-associated ancestry cluster had fewer N-insertions than the approximately 700-donor mean. A later analysis linked a missense variant in DCLRE1C to the trimming of TCR beta V and J genes.

PCR primers comprised 60 Vbeta and 13 Jbeta primers. Generated by immunoSEQ multiplex PCR, the TCRdb table keeps only in-frame clones and is missing some. The data hold 110,000 to 150,000 clones, with over 60% observed a single time. A few counts support this clone. Antigen: not known. V shed 4 bases and J shed 7 bases, with 13 bases lying between them. The CDR3 totals 14 residues. Germline CDR1 reads MNHNS; CDR2 reads SASEGT. The V gene is TRBV6-1, the J gene TRBJ2-2; D is perhaps TRBD2 (5 bases). Sequencing used PBMCs. This sequence originates from a man aged 35-49 years in good health and CMV-seronegative. The CDR3 bases are TGTGCCAGCAGTGGTCGAGCGGATCACGGGGAGCTGTTTTTT. Translation gives CASSGRADHGELFF.